The sequence of this T cell receptor beta chain was determined in a study of blood T cell repertoires in COVID-19. Germline loops: CDR1 SEHNR, CDR2 FQNEAQ (reference sequence). V was trimmed by 3 bases and J by 7 bases, leaving 12 bases between them. The CDR3 extends over 14 amino acids. Generated by immunoSEQ multiplex PCR, the TCRdb table keeps only in-frame clones and is missing some. The data hold approximately 300,000 clones, with around 90% observed a single time. Cohort 3 recovered donors had two negative PCRs, clearance, or symptom resolution. Material: PBMCs or T cells enriched from blood (not recorded which). The V and J genes are TRBV7-9 and TRBJ2-2; D may be TRBD1 (6 bases). The clonotype was recovered from a woman aged 25 to 39 who had recovered from COVID-19. DNA for the CDR3: TGTGCCAGCAGCTTCGGCAGGGGTGACGGGGAGCTGTTTTTT. This sequence encodes CASSFGRGDGELFF.